This entry is about one T cell receptor (beta chain). What it binds is not known. Using immunoSEQ multiplex PCR, the repertoire was profiled, and TCRdb retains in-frame clones only, with some absent. The data show about 140,000 clones, 70% to 90% seen once. Germline assignment: CDR1 MNHEY and CDR2 SVGAGI. Trimming took off 2 bases at V and 7 bases at J, with 9 bases between the two ends. The CDR3 is 13 residues long. This specimen belongs to a study of T cell responses to AZD1222 COVID-19 vaccine. Study-level findings and limits: Close to half of all spike-specific TCRs reportedly target regions of the variants that are unmutated. Donors were largely white British and mainly female; clonal diversity was possibly underestimated. CD4 TCRs associated with vaccination spanned spike, dominating at 160-218 and 743-854. Spike-specific TCR breadth rose after two AZD1222 doses, and depth rose as well.

This clonotype originated in an adult in good health. The J gene is TRBJ1-5, the V gene TRBV6-5; D gene ambiguous. The sequencing used peripheral blood, collected on day 0 of AZD1222 vaccination. In DNA, the CDR3 is TGTGCCAGCAGTTACATGGGAAACCAGCCCCAGCATTTT. Translated, it gives CASSYMGNQPQHF.